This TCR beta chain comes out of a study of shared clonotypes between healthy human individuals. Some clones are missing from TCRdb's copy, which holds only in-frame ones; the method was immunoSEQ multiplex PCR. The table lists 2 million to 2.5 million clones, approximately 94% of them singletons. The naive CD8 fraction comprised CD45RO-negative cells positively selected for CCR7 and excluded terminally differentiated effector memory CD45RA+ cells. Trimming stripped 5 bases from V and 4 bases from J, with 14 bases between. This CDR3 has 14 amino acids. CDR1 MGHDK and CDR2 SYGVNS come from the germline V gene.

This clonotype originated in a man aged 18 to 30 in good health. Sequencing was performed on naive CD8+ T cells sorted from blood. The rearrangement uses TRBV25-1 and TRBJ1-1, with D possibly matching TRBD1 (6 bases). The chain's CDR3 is CASSPNRRGTEAFF. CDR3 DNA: TGTGCCAGCAGTCCCAATCGCAGGGGCACTGAAGCTTTCTTT.